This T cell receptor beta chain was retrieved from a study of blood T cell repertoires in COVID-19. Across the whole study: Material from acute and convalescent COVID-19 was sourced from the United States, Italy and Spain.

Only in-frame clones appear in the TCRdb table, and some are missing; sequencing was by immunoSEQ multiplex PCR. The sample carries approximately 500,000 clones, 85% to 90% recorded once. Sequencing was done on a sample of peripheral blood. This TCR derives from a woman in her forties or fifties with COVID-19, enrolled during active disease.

Here the CDR3 reads CASSDQGGFYGYTF. The CDR3 DNA reads as TGTGCCAGCAGTGATCAGGGAGGGTTCTATGGCTACACCTTC. The chain has TRBV6-1 and TRBJ1-2; D might be TRBD1 (5 bases). CDR1 and CDR2 from the germline V gene are MNHNS and SASEGT. The V gene lost 3 bases and the J gene lost 4 bases, with 12 bases spanning the gap. CDR3 length equals 14 residues.